The 25 T cell receptor beta chains given below trace back to one sample, sequenced in a study of blood T cell repertoires in COVID-19. Method: immunoSEQ multiplex PCR; TCRdb's copy keeps in-frame clones and lacks some. The table shows about 48,000 clones, with about nine tenths occurring only once. Sequencing input: peripheral blood. The receptors stem from a woman over 75 with COVID-19, enrolled during active disease.

The chain recombines TRBV18 with TRBJ1-2; TRBD1 agrees at 7 bases. The CDR3 covers 15 residues. V lost 3 bases, J lost 3 bases, and 7 bases stayed unmatched. CDR1 is KGHSH and CDR2 is LQKENI in the germline V gene. The CDR3 nucleotides read TGTGCCAGCTCACCTTCTAGGGGGCATCACTATGGCTACACCTTC. Amino acid sequence: CASSPSRGHHYGYTF.

The chain has TRBV7-3 and TRBJ1-1; the D gene is possibly TRBD1 (5 bases). With 0 bases removed from V and 0 bases from J, the gap between germline ends came to 8 bases. Germline V gives CDR1 SGHTA, CDR2 FQGTGA. This CDR3 has 15 amino acids. The DNA for the CDR3 is TGTGCCAGCAGCTTAACCAGGGAGGTGAACACTGAAGCTTTCTTT. This translates into CASSLTREVNTEAFF.

V gene TRBV3-1 (or the pseudogene TRBV3-2) combines with J gene TRBJ1-1; D remains ambiguous. Germline CDR1 and CDR2: LGHDT and YNNKEL (reference sequence). This CDR3 is 13 amino acids long. The V gene lost 0 bases and the J gene lost 4 bases, with 6 bases spanning the gap. As DNA, the CDR3 is TGTGCCAGCAGCCAAGATCGGGGCACTGAAGCTTTCTTT. Amino acid sequence: CASSQDRGTEAFF.

This clone was seen a single time. The chain uses TRBV28 and TRBJ1-5; D uncertain. The CDR3 contains 13 residues. Trimming pared 3 bases from V and 9 bases from J, leaving 12 bases between. Germline V gene data show CDR1 as MDHEN and CDR2 as SYDVKM. The CDR3 region is CASSLTRSRPQHF. The CDR3, as DNA: TGTGCCAGCAGTTTGACTCGGTCCCGGCCCCAGCATTTT.

The chain couples TRBV5-4 to TRBJ1-2; D might be TRBD1 (6 bases). Trimming left V 4 bases short and J 4 bases short, with 14 bases between. The CDR3 consists of 14 residues. The germline gives CDR1 SGHNT, CDR2 YYREEE (reference sequence). This CDR3 reads CASSTETGFYGYTF. For the CDR3, the DNA is TGTGCCAGCAGCACGGAGACAGGCTTCTATGGCTACACCTTC.

This clone was recorded once. V gene TRBV14 combines with J gene TRBJ1-6; TRBD1 might be the D (6 bases). CDR3 size: 16 residues. With 4 bases removed from V and 7 bases from J, the gap between germline ends came to 17 bases. Germline values: CDR1 SGHDN, CDR2 FVKESK. The CDR3 reads CASSRQPGHLNSPLHF. CDR3 DNA sequence: TGTGCCAGCAGCCGCCAACCGGGACACCTCAATTCACCCCTCCACTTT.

J is TRBJ2-1 and V is TRBV9; 13 positions agree with TRBD2. Germline V gene sequence: CDR1 SGDLS, CDR2 YYNGEE. V shed 3 bases and J 7 bases; nucleotides not matched to a gene: 16. CDR3 length equals 19 residues. CDR3 DNA sequence: TGTGCCAGCAGCGGAGCGGGACTAGCGGGATACGGTCTTAGGAATGAGCAGTTCTTC. Its protein product is CASSGAGLAGYGLRNEQFF.

This clone came up once. V gene TRBV6-6 combines with J gene TRBJ2-3; a weak D match, TRBD2 (5 bases). The V gene's germline CDR1 is MNHNY and CDR2 SVGAGI (reference sequence). V lost 6 bases and J lost 0, with 13 bases in between. The CDR3 runs to 15 residues. The DNA of the CDR3 is TGTGCCAGCAGCCCCCCGGGGTCTAGCACAGATACGCAGTATTTT. Its translation is CASSPPGSSTDTQYF.

The chain has TRBV28 and TRBJ2-5, with TRBD1 matching 7 bases. Losses at the gene ends were 6 bases for V and 4 bases for J; bases not matched to a gene: 17. CDR1 is MDHEN and CDR2 is SYDVKM in the germline V gene. There are 17 residues in the CDR3. CDR3: CASSNRFGTGVGETQYF. The DNA for the CDR3 is TGTGCCAGCAGCAATCGCTTCGGTACAGGGGTGGGAGAGACCCAGTACTTC.

This chain connects TRBV27 to TRBJ2-1, with D unclear. V lost 2 bases, J lost 3 bases, and 11 bases lay in between. The CDR3 sequence is 15 residues long. CDR1 is MNHEY and CDR2 is SMNVEV in the germline V gene (reference sequence). The CDR3 sequence: CASSLRGTLYNEQFF. The CDR3 region has the DNA TGTGCCAGCAGTTTAAGAGGCACTCTCTACAATGAGCAGTTCTTC.

The chain is built from TRBV27 and TRBJ2-1; 9 bases are a match to TRBD1. Germline V CDR1 and CDR2: MNHEY, SMNVEV (reference sequence). The CDR3 consists of 18 residues. The ends lost 6 bases at V and 5 bases at J; junction bases unmatched: 17. CDR3 sequence: CASRPGQGMGVPNNEQFF. Here the CDR3 DNA reads TGTGCCAGCAGACCGGGACAGGGTATGGGAGTCCCCAACAATGAGCAGTTCTTC.

This sequence joins TRBV13 and TRBJ1-1; D call uncertain. V dropped 5 bases and J dropped 9 bases, with 16 bases sitting between them. Germline CDR1 reads PRHDT; CDR2 reads FYEKMQ (reference sequence). CDR3 length equals 13 residues. This CDR3 is CASSHPDEGKAFF. In nucleotides, the CDR3 is TGTGCCAGCAGCCACCCCGATGAGGGTAAAGCTTTCTTT.

The chain has TRBV7-9 and TRBJ1-5; a possible D gene is TRBD1 (5 bases). V was pared by 2 bases and J by 6 bases, with 14 bases between. Germline V gene data show CDR1 as SEHNR and CDR2 as FQNEAQ (reference sequence). The CDR3 covers 15 residues. The CDR3 sequence: CASSLPRQGGQPQHF. The CDR3 DNA reads TGTGCCAGCAGCTTACCCCGTCAGGGAGGTCAGCCCCAGCATTTT.

The chain combines TRBV5-1 with TRBJ1-5; no clear D. Germline CDR1 reads SGHRS; CDR2 reads YFSETQ. The CDR3 runs to 13 residues. The germline V and J ends were trimmed by 8 bases and 3 bases, with 12 bases remaining between them. CDR3 sequence: CASAQRPNQPQHF. The CDR3 DNA sequence: TGCGCCAGTGCACAGCGGCCCAATCAGCCCCAGCATTTT.

V usage is TRBV28 and J usage is TRBJ1-1; TRBD1 is a possible D gene (6 bases). This CDR3 region has 14 residues. Germline CDR1 reads MDHEN; CDR2 reads SYDVKM. Trimming pared 3 bases from V and 7 bases from J, leaving 15 bases between. CDR3 bases: TGTGCCAGCAGTTTGCGACAGGTGATTCTTGAAGCTTTCTTT. It encodes CASSLRQVILEAFF.

The chain employs TRBV5-4 and TRBJ2-1, with 8 bases that match TRBD2. This CDR3 spans 14 amino acids. V trimming: 7 bases; J trimming: 15 bases; junction bases outside the gene matches: 18. CDR1 SGHNT and CDR2 YYREEE come from the germline V gene (reference sequence). The CDR3 here is CASRSPPTSGVPFF. CDR3 DNA sequence: TGTGCCAGCCGATCCCCCCCCACTAGCGGCGTACCGTTCTTC.

V and J are TRBV6-5 and TRBJ2-3, with 11 bases fitting TRBD2. CDR3 length: 15 amino acids. V was pared by 6 bases and J by 7 bases, with 9 bases of the junction left unmatched. Germline V gene sequence: CDR1 MNHEY, CDR2 SVGAGI. CDR3 region: CASRPGTSGVNTQYF. CDR3 DNA sequence: TGTGCCAGCAGGCCTGGGACTAGCGGTGTAAATACGCAGTATTTT.

CDR3 sequence: CSASVLQETQYF. As DNA, the CDR3 is TGCAGTGCTAGTGTTTTACAAGAGACCCAGTACTTC. The chain links TRBV20-1 to TRBJ2-5; no clear D gene. V was cut by 3 bases and J by 2 bases, with 7 bases left in between. This CDR3 has 12 amino acids. Germline CDR1 reads DFQATT; CDR2 reads SNEGSKA (reference sequence).

This sequence joins TRBV7-3 and TRBJ2-2; D possibly corresponds to TRBD2 (5 bases). CDR3 length equals 15 residues. Trimming removed 0 bases from V and 5 bases from J, with 10 bases in between. Germline assignment: CDR1 SGHTA and CDR2 FQGTGA. Here the CDR3 DNA reads TGTGCCAGCAGCTTAACCAGCGGCGTAACCGGGGAGCTGTTTTTT. Translation gives CASSLTSGVTGELFF.

This chain links TRBV2 with TRBJ1-2, with 8 bases fitting TRBD1. CDR1 SNHLY and CDR2 FYNNEI come from the germline V gene. With 9 bases clipped from V and 4 bases from J, the junction kept 16 bases outside the gene matches. The length of the CDR3 is 16 residues. The DNA for the CDR3 is TGTGCCAGAGGCACAGGGGGAAACCAGGCGAGCTATGGCTACACCTTC. Protein: CARGTGGNQASYGYTF.

This sequence joins TRBV29-1 and TRBJ1-4; D is ambiguous. V lost 4 bases and J 8 bases, leaving 17 bases between the germline ends. CDR3 size: 14 residues. Germline values: CDR1 SQVTM, CDR2 ANQGSEA. The CDR3 coding sequence is TGCAGCGTTGGAGGCCCCCCCGAGAGAGAAAAACTGTTTTTT. Its protein product is CSVGGPPEREKLFF.

The gene calls are TRBV29-1 and TRBJ2-5; 10 nucleotides line up with TRBD2. Germline V lookup: CDR1 SQVTM, CDR2 ANQGSEA. V trimming: 4 bases; J trimming: 3 bases; junction bases outside the gene matches: 5. The CDR3 loop spans 14 amino acids. The CDR3 reads CSVAGLADKETQYF. CDR3 sequence (DNA): TGCAGCGTTGCAGGACTAGCGGATAAAGAGACCCAGTACTTC.

This clone was observed a handful of times. This chain uses TRBV19 with TRBJ1-2; D possibly corresponds to TRBD1 (5 bases). Germline lookup yields CDR1 LNHDA and CDR2 SQIVND (reference sequence). This CDR3 comprises 17 residues. Between the trimmed V and J ends, which lost 6 bases and 5 bases, there was a span of 25 bases. This CDR3 is CASRAPVGQLTSYGYTF. Written as DNA, the CDR3 is TGTGCCAGTAGAGCCCCAGTTGGACAACTAACCAGTTATGGCTACACCTTC. Supplemented by reference TRBV19 and TRBJ1-2, the full variable domain reads DGGITQSPKYLFRKEGQNVTLSCEQNLNHDAMYWYRQDPGQGLRLIYYSQIVNDFQKGDIAEGYSVSREKKESFPLTVTSAQKNPTAFYLCASRAPVGQLTSYGYTFGSGTRLTVV.

About this clone itself: The same CDR3 can be traced to other DNA sequences in this sample. V is TRBV6-5 and J is TRBJ1-4, with TRBD1 matching 10 bases. From germline, CDR1 is MNHEY and CDR2 SVGAGI. This CDR3 has 15 residues. Losses at the gene ends were 2 bases for V and 5 bases for J; bases not matched to a gene: 2. The CDR3 loop is CASSYGDRGNEKLFF. The DNA for the CDR3 is TGTGCCAGCAGTTACGGGGACAGGGGAAATGAAAAACTGTTTTTT.

The chain employs TRBV4-2 and TRBJ1-1; 8 bases fit TRBD1. V was clipped by 3 bases and J by 1 base; unmatched bases: 4. The length of the CDR3 is 15 residues. Germline V gene lookup returns CDR1 LGHNA and CDR2 YNFKEQ. The CDR3, as DNA: TGTGCCAGCAGCCAGGCCGGGACAGGGAACACTGAAGCTTTCTTT. It yields the protein CASSQAGTGNTEAFF.